This passage covers 30 T cell receptor beta chains from one sample sequenced in a study of immune heterogeneity within non-small cell lung tumors. Bulk tumor genomic DNA, 450 to 750 ng per sample, was the template. Taken during surgery, several biopsies per primary tumor were spaced as far apart as possible within the tumor mass. The patients were newly diagnosed with non-small cell lung cancer, had not been treated, and had curative surgery. A first 10-cycle multiplex round used 32 V-gene and 13 J-gene primers on TCR beta CDR3. TCRdb independently ran MiXCR on the multiplex PCR reads; one entry per CDR3 protein. The repertoire has 20,000 to 25,000 distinct CDR3 sequences, less than 35% of them found once; the top ten carry roughly 3.5%. Sequences were obtained from lung tumor tissue. These receptors all come from a man aged 35-49 years with non-small cell lung cancer.

As concerns this clonotype: Given the absence of the conserved phenylalanine or tryptophan at the CDR3 end, a read error is likely. The chain joins TRBV7-9 to TRBJ1-1, with D perhaps TRBD1 (5 bases). Germline values: CDR1 SEHNR, CDR2 FQNEAQ (reference sequence). The CDR3 consists of 13 residues. Trimming removed 7 bases from V and 1 base from J, with 10 bases in between. This CDR3 is CASTLGGNTEAFL. The CDR3, as DNA: TGTGCCAGCACCCTCGGGGGGAACACTGAAGCTTTCCTT.

This clonotype showed up just a few times. V gene TRBV30 combines with J gene TRBJ1-1; D gene uncertain. Trimming shortened V by 0 bases and J by 2 bases, and 4 bases separated the two germline ends. Germline V gene data show CDR1 as GTSNPN and CDR2 as SVGIG (reference sequence). This CDR3 has 12 amino acids. The CDR3 nucleotides read TGTGCCTGGAGTGTGGGCAACACTGAAGCTTTCTTT. It yields the protein CAWSVGNTEAFF.

About this clonotype: One base away lies a much larger clone, so this may be a sequencing read error. The V gene is TRBV7-9, the J gene TRBJ2-1; D gene unclear. This CDR3 has 12 amino acids. Trimming pared 7 bases from V and 4 bases from J, leaving 8 bases between. Germline V gene lookup returns CDR1 SEHNR and CDR2 FQNEAQ (reference sequence). CDR3 in amino acids: CASNVRYNEQFF. As DNA, the CDR3 is TGTGCCAGCAACGTTCGGTACAATGAGCAGTTCTTC. Filled out from reference TRBV7-9 and TRBJ2-1, the complete variable domain reads DTGVSQNPRHKITKRGQNVTFRCDPISEHNRLYWYRQTLGQGPEFLTYFQNEAQLEKSRLLSDRFSAERPKGSFSTLEIQRTEQGDSAMYLCASNVRYNEQFFGPGTRLTVL.

On this clonotype itself: This could be a read error, since a much larger clone is one nucleotide away. The chain couples TRBV2 to TRBJ1-2; 11 nucleotides agree with TRBD1. CDR3 length: 15 residues. Germline CDR1 and CDR2: SNHLY and FYNNEI. V gave up 2 bases and J gave up 12 bases; unmatched junction bases: 11. CDR3 in DNA: TGTGCCAGCAGTGAAATAGGACAGGGGGCGGGAGGCCACACCTTC. Its protein product is CASSEIGQGAGGHTF.

This clonotype was recorded many times. The J gene is TRBJ1-2, the V gene TRBV19; tentative D call: TRBD1 (5 bases). The CDR3 length is 15 residues. Trimming left V 3 bases short and J 8 bases short, with 19 bases between. In germline, CDR1 is LNHDA, CDR2 SQIVND (reference sequence). The CDR3 nucleotides are TGTGCCAGTAGTATCACCCCCGACAGCGCCGCGGGCTACACCTTC. Encoded protein: CASSITPDSAAGYTF.

The V gene is TRBV19, the J gene TRBJ1-5; TRBD1 matches at 10 bases. From germline, CDR1 is LNHDA and CDR2 SQIVND (reference sequence). V dropped 9 bases and J dropped 6; count of bases not matched to a gene: 8. The CDR3 covers 14 residues. The CDR3 nucleotides read TGTGCCAGCAAAACGGGGACAGGGGTTCAGCCCCAGCATTTT. Residues: CASKTGTGVQPQHF. Variable domain in full (rest from reference TRBV19 and TRBJ1-5): DGGITQSPKYLFRKEGQNVTLSCEQNLNHDAMYWYRQDPGQGLRLIYYSQIVNDFQKGDIAEGYSVSREKKESFPLTVTSAQKNPTAFYLCASKTGTGVQPQHFGDGTRLSIL.

Concerning this clonotype itself: Mismatch with germline at one junction end may stem from a read error. V usage is TRBV6-2 or TRBV6-3 and J usage is TRBJ1-6; D unclear. This CDR3 has 13 residues. From germline, CDR1 is MNHEY and CDR2 SVGEGT. CDR3 amino acids: CASSTTESSPLGF. The DNA for the CDR3 is TGTGCCAGCAGTACCACAGAGAGTTCACCCCTCGGCTTT.

This clonotype was counted ten times or more. The chain couples TRBV12-3 or TRBV12-4 to TRBJ2-7, with 9 bases lining up with TRBD2. The CDR3 is 15 amino acids. The junction had 6 bases not matched to a gene; V was cut back by 6 bases and J by 0 bases. Here the CDR3 reads CASRQGLAGSYEQYF. DNA for the CDR3: TGTGCCAGCAGACAGGGACTAGCTGGCTCCTACGAGCAGTACTTC.

This clonotype was seen more than once but under ten times. A much larger clone differs by one base, so this may be a read error. The V call is TRBV7-2, the J call TRBJ2-6; D is perhaps TRBD1 or TRBD2 (5 bases each). The germline gives CDR1 SGHTA, CDR2 FQGNSA. The length of the CDR3 is 15 residues. V gave up 8 bases and J gave up 2 bases, with 13 bases separating them. The CDR3 spells CASGAGGTGANVLTF. As DNA, the CDR3 is TGTGCCAGCGGTGCTGGGGGAACTGGGGCCAACGTCCTGACTTTC.

This clonotype was seen repeatedly, ten times or more. The chain has TRBV12-3 or TRBV12-4 and TRBJ2-3; D gene uncertain. This CDR3 is built from 13 residues. The germline V and J ends were trimmed by 6 bases and 1 base, with 8 bases remaining between them. The chain's CDR3 is CASSWIRTDTQYF. The CDR3 nucleotides read TGTGCCAGCAGCTGGATTCGCACAGATACGCAGTATTTT.

In regard to this clonotype: A single base separates this from a much larger clone, so it may be a read error. V usage is TRBV6-1 and J usage is TRBJ1-1, with no clear D. The CDR3 is 14 residues long. Germline lookup yields CDR1 MNHNS and CDR2 SASEGT. Trimming removed 4 bases at V and 2 bases at J, with 11 bases between. The CDR3 coding sequence is TGTGCCAGCAGTGCCAGTGGTCGAAACACTGAAGCTTTCTTT. Amino acid sequence: CASSASGRNTEAFF.

This clonotype is labeled as medium-sized. The chain couples TRBV11-2 to TRBJ2-7; D not resolved. The CDR3 length is 12 residues. CDR1 is SGHAT and CDR2 is FQNNGV in the germline V gene. Trimming pared 6 bases from V and 4 bases from J, leaving 10 bases between. The DNA for the CDR3 is TGTGCCAGCAGATATCGGGCTTACGAGCAGTACTTC. Amino acid sequence: CASRYRAYEQYF. Combining the CDR3 with reference TRBV11-2 and TRBJ2-7 gives the whole variable domain EAGVAQSPRYKIIEKRQSVAFWCNPISGHATLYWYQQILGQGPKLLIQFQNNGVVDDSQLPKDRFSAERLKGVDSTLKIQPAKLEDSAVYLCASRYRAYEQYFGPGTRLTVT.

Worth noting for this clonotype: This may stem from a read error, because a much larger clone lies one nucleotide away. The chain is built from TRBV6-1 and TRBJ1-1, with 8 bases identical to TRBD1. CDR1 is MNHNS and CDR2 is SASEGT in the germline V gene. This CDR3 has 14 residues. The CDR3 sequence: CASRRQGLKTEAFF. The DNA for the CDR3 is TGTGCCAGCAGGCGACAGGGGTTGAAAACTGAAGCTTTCTTT.

The V gene is TRBV20-1, the J gene TRBJ1-2, with a possible D match to TRBD1 (5 bases). This CDR3 is built from 15 residues. The V and J ends lost 3 bases and 0 bases respectively, with 14 bases between them. CDR1 and CDR2 (germline): DFQATT, SNEGSKA (reference sequence). In nucleotides, the CDR3 is TGCAGTGCTAGCAACAGGTGGGTGACTAACTATGGCTACACCTTC. This encodes CSASNRWVTNYGYTF.

This chain joins TRBV5-1 and TRBJ1-4; a possible D gene is TRBD1 (5 bases). CDR1 and CDR2 from the germline V gene are SGHRS and YFSETQ. V shed 0 bases and J shed 7 bases, with 19 bases lying between them. This CDR3 spans 17 amino acids. The CDR3 nucleotides read TGCGCCAGCAGCTTGGGACCGAGACAAGGAGGGACTGAAAAACTGTTTTTT. It is translated as CASSLGPRQGGTEKLFF.

The chain carries TRBV7-9 and TRBJ2-1; no clear D. CDR1 is SEHNR and CDR2 is FQNEAQ in the germline V gene (reference sequence). Deletions cut 5 bases from V and 8 bases from J, with 10 bases between. The CDR3 totals 12 residues. CDR3 in DNA: TGTGCCAGCAGCACGGTTTGGGATGAGCAGTTCTTC. Protein product: CASSTVWDEQFF.

On this clonotype: A single base separates this from a much larger clone, so it may be a read error. V and J are TRBV20-1 and TRBJ2-5; TRBD1 matches at 7 bases. Germline V CDR1 and CDR2: DFQATT, SNEGSKA (reference sequence). The CDR3 contains 14 residues. Germline trimming cut 3 bases from V and 2 bases from J; bases unmatched to any gene: 6. CDR3: CSASWDRLQETQYF. The DNA of the CDR3 is TGCAGTGCTAGTTGGGACAGACTGCAAGAGACCCAGTACTTC.

For this clonotype: At one end, the junction sequence differs from germline, possibly due to a read error. The V and J genes are TRBV15 and TRBJ2-3, with D maybe TRBD1 (6 bases). This CDR3 has 14 residues. The germline V gene has CDR1 LNHNV and CDR2 YYDKDF (reference sequence). The CDR3 nucleotides read TGTGCCACCAGCATTGGCAGGGGTACAGGTACGCAGTATTTT. This translates into CATSIGRGTGTQYF.

Details on this clonotype: A much larger clone differs by one base, so this may be a read error. The genes are TRBV20-1 and TRBJ2-5, with a possible D match to TRBD2 (7 bases). V was shortened by 2 bases and J by 5 bases, with 21 bases between the two germline ends. Germline lookup yields CDR1 DFQATT and CDR2 SNEGSKA (reference sequence). The CDR3 runs 16 residues. The CDR3 DNA reads TGCAGTGCTAGACCCCTCCCGGGGGGCACAGGGGAGACCCAGTACTTC. Amino acid sequence: CSARPLPGGTGETQYF.

This clonotype was detected only a few times. This chain connects TRBV5-4 to TRBJ2-7; 9 nucleotides line up with TRBD2. CDR1 is SGHNT, CDR2 YYREEE, per germline (reference sequence). The CDR3 totals 16 residues. The junction had 12 bases not matched to a gene; V was cut back by 0 bases and J by 8 bases. CDR3 DNA sequence: TGTGCCAGCAGCTTGGACCCCGGGACTAGCCGAAGGCAGCAGTACTTC. This translates into CASSLDPGTSRRQQYF.

For this clonotype: This clone may be a read error of a much larger clone one base away. The chain recombines TRBV19 with TRBJ2-2; D possibly corresponds to TRBD2 (5 bases). Trimming removed 7 bases at V and 7 bases at J, with 16 bases between. The CDR3 is made up of 14 amino acids. The germline V gene has CDR1 LNHDA and CDR2 SQIVND (reference sequence). The CDR3 here is CASKRLPGDGELFF. The CDR3 nucleotides are TGTGCCAGTAAACGCCTGCCCGGGGACGGGGAGCTGTTTTTT.

This clonotype appeared a few times. The chain uses TRBV3-1 and TRBJ2-2; 13 positions match TRBD2. The germline CDR1 and CDR2 sequences are LGHDT and YNNKEL (reference sequence). The CDR3 covers 16 residues. After removal of 4 bases from V and 5 bases from J, the junction contained 4 bases not matched to a gene. CDR3 sequence (DNA): TGTGCCAGCAGCCGCGGGACTAGCGGGAATACCGGGGAGCTGTTTTTT. Residues: CASSRGTSGNTGELFF. The variable domain in full, completed from reference TRBV3-1 and TRBJ2-2, reads DTAVSQTPKYLVTQMGNDKSIKCEQNLGHDTMYWYKQDSKKFLKIMFSYNNKELIINETVPNRFSPKSPDKAHLNLHINSLELGDSAVYFCASSRGTSGNTGELFFGEGSRLTVL.

Regarding this clonotype: It may be a read error: a sequence one base away is much more abundant. This chain joins TRBV5-1 and TRBJ1-1; D is perhaps TRBD1 (5 bases). With 9 bases removed from V and 0 bases from J, the gap between germline ends came to 15 bases. Germline V gene lookup returns CDR1 SGHRS and CDR2 YFSETQ. The CDR3 sequence is 14 residues long. The CDR3 coding sequence is TGCGCCAACAAATGGGGCCCCGTGAACACTGAAGCTTTCTTT. This translates into CANKWGPVNTEAFF.

Of note for this clonotype: Since a much larger clone is just one base distant, this may be a read error. This chain connects TRBV6-2 or TRBV6-3 to TRBJ1-6; TRBD1 is a possible D gene (5 bases). Germline assignment: CDR1 MNHEY and CDR2 SVGEGT. The CDR3 extends over 12 amino acids. With 6 bases removed from V and 12 bases from J, the gap between germline ends came to 12 bases. CDR3 protein: CASRLGDLPLHF. DNA for the CDR3: TGTGCCAGCAGACTAGGGGATTTACCCCTCCACTTT.

Comment on this clonotype: A single base separates this from a much larger clone, so it may be a read error. V usage is TRBV27 and J usage is TRBJ2-7, with D possibly being TRBD2 (5 bases). CDR3 length equals 14 residues. Trimming took 6 bases from V and 1 from J, leaving 13 bases between them. Germline-derived CDR1 and CDR2 are MNHEY and SMNVEV (reference sequence). The CDR3 region is CASRIVGESYEQYF. The CDR3 region has the DNA TGTGCCAGCAGGATAGTGGGAGAGTCCTACGAGCAGTACTTC.

By share of the sample, this clonotype is medium-sized. The chain employs TRBV20-1 and TRBJ2-2; 9 bases align to TRBD2. Germline trimming cut 6 bases from V and 2 bases from J; bases unmatched to any gene: 1. The CDR3 covers 13 residues. Per the germline V gene, CDR1 is DFQATT and CDR2 is SNEGSKA (reference sequence). The CDR3 reads CSAGTSNTGELFF. The CDR3 region has the DNA TGCAGTGCCGGGACTAGCAACACCGGGGAGCTGTTTTTT.

V gene TRBV11-3 combines with J gene TRBJ2-3; 11 bases agree with TRBD2. The germline V gene has CDR1 SGHNT and CDR2 YENEEA. The CDR3 contains 15 residues. V gave up 1 base and J gave up 8 bases; unmatched junction bases: 5. CDR3 protein: CASSLGLAGSATQYF. CDR3 sequence (DNA): TGTGCCAGCAGCTTAGGACTAGCGGGATCGGCTACGCAGTATTTT.

This clonotype was counted at least ten times. The genes are TRBV10-3 and TRBJ2-1, with 14 positions matching TRBD2. In germline, CDR1 is ENHRY, CDR2 SYGVKD. V lost 10 bases and J lost 3; bases outside the gene matches: 8. The CDR3 is made up of 16 amino acids. The DNA of the CDR3 is TGTGCCACCGGGGGACTAGCGGGAGAGGTCTACAATGAGCAGTTCTTC. This translates into CATGGLAGEVYNEQFF.

This chain uses TRBV19 with TRBJ2-1; D is perhaps TRBD2 (6 bases). The CDR3 consists of 15 residues. V was trimmed by 6 bases and J by 10 bases, leaving 22 bases between them. Germline V gene lookup returns CDR1 LNHDA and CDR2 SQIVND (reference sequence). Written as DNA, the CDR3 is TGTGCCAGTAGGAAAACAGCTAGCGTGGCTTGGGAGCAGTTCTTC. Its protein is CASRKTASVAWEQFF.

Many counts were recorded for this clonotype. This chain joins TRBV5-1 and TRBJ1-2; D is perhaps TRBD1 (6 bases). Germline assignment: CDR1 SGHRS and CDR2 YFSETQ. Trimming took 1 base from V and 7 from J, leaving 11 bases between them. The CDR3 runs 13 residues. CDR3 amino acids: CASSLTGSGGYTF. CDR3 bases: TGCGCCAGCAGCTTGACAGGGTCGGGTGGCTACACCTTC.